Listed here are 28 T cell receptor beta chains from one sample, sequenced in a study of T cell responses to AZD1222 COVID-19 vaccine. Sequencing was performed with immunoSEQ multiplex PCR; in TCRdb, only in-frame clones are kept and a portion is missing. The table includes about 120,000 clones, roughly 92% detected once. Specimen: peripheral blood, collected on day 0 of AZD1222 vaccination. These receptor sequences come from an adult in good health.

The chain has TRBV30 and TRBJ1-3; no reliable D call. The germline CDR1 and CDR2 sequences are GTSNPN and SVGIG (reference sequence). V dropped 3 bases and J dropped 7 bases, with 13 bases sitting between them. The length of the CDR3 is 13 residues. CDR3 sequence (DNA): TGTGCCTGGAGCCGTGAAGTGGTGAACACCATATATTTT. Its protein is CAWSREVVNTIYF. Full variable domain (remainder filled in from reference TRBV30 and TRBJ1-3): SQTIHQWPATLVQPVGSPLSLECTVEGTSNPNLYWYRQAAGRGLQLLFYSVGIGQISSEVPQNLSASRPQDRQFILSSKKLLLSDSGFYLCAWSREVVNTIYFGEGSWLTVV.

The rearrangement joins TRBV10-3 to TRBJ2-7, with D perhaps matching TRBD2 (6 bases). The CDR3 runs 13 residues. The germline V gene encodes CDR1 ENHRY and CDR2 SYGVKD. V lost 3 bases and J lost 6, with 12 bases in between. CDR3 residues: CAISEELATEQYV. CDR3 DNA sequence: TGTGCCATCAGTGAAGAGCTAGCGACCGAGCAGTACGTC.

In its sample, this clone was seen a few times. Other DNA sequences in the same sample also yield this CDR3. This chain uses TRBV2 with TRBJ1-1, with a possible D match to TRBD1 (5 bases). This CDR3 is 13 amino acids long. V shed 6 bases and J shed 1 base, with 9 bases lying between them. Germline-derived CDR1 and CDR2 are SNHLY and FYNNEI. CDR3 bases: TGTGCCAGCAGCGACCAGGGGAACACTGAAGCTTTCTTT. This codes for CASSDQGNTEAFF.

The chain employs TRBV11-2 and TRBJ1-4, with D unresolved. Germline values: CDR1 SGHAT, CDR2 FQNNGV. The CDR3 consists of 14 residues. V was clipped by 5 bases and J by 8 bases, with 15 bases between them. CDR3 region: CASSRRLGWEKLFF. The CDR3 nucleotides read TGTGCCAGCAGCCGGAGGTTGGGCTGGGAAAAACTGTTTTTT.

The CDR3 loop is CASSLDRQGRGETQYF. The CDR3 DNA reads as TGTGCCAGCAGCTTAGACCGACAGGGTAGGGGAGAGACCCAGTACTTC. The chain links TRBV7-9 to TRBJ2-5; 7 nucleotides line up with TRBD1. Germline CDR1 is SEHNR and CDR2 is FQNEAQ (reference sequence). J lost 4 bases, V lost 1 base, and 9 bases had no gene match. This CDR3 region has 16 residues.

This rearrangement joins TRBV21-1 to TRBJ2-7; no DNA check was done on the table's D call, TRBD2. TRBV21-1 is assigned pseudogene status. CDR3 size: 14 residues. CDR3 protein: CASSSPSGSYEQYV. CDR3 bases: TGTGCCAGCAGCAGCCCTAGCGGGAGCTACGAGCAGTACGTC.

The chain is built from TRBV6-5 and TRBJ1-2, with unresolved D. V lost 6 bases and J lost 6, with 11 bases in between. The CDR3 runs to 12 residues. CDR1 and CDR2 from the germline V gene are MNHEY and SVGAGI. This CDR3 is CASRRAGHGYTF. Written as DNA, the CDR3 is TGTGCCAGCAGGAGGGCAGGCCATGGCTACACCTTC.

V and J are TRBV19 and TRBJ1-2; 8 positions agree with TRBD1. The CDR3 has 15 amino acids. CDR1 and CDR2 from the germline V gene are LNHDA and SQIVND (reference sequence). V shed 1 base, J shed 7 bases, and the junction held 8 bases outside the gene matches. CDR3 residues: CASSIATTGATGYTF. For the CDR3, the DNA is TGTGCCAGTAGTATAGCCACGACAGGGGCGACTGGCTACACCTTC.

This sequence joins TRBV2 and TRBJ1-4; D gene ambiguous. The CDR3 length is 15 residues. V was shortened by 2 bases and J by 0 bases, with 7 bases between the two germline ends. Germline CDR1 SNHLY, CDR2 FYNNEI. CDR3 nucleotide sequence: TGTGCCAGCAGTGAACGAAGGGCAACTAATGAAAAACTGTTTTTT. It translates to CASSERRATNEKLFF.

The chain uses TRBV5-4 and TRBJ1-5, with D possibly matching TRBD1 (5 bases). V dropped 3 bases and J dropped 8 bases, with 12 bases sitting between them. Germline V lookup: CDR1 SGHNT, CDR2 YYREEE (reference sequence). The CDR3 extends over 13 amino acids. CDR3 DNA: TGTGCCAGCAGCTCTGACAGAGCTGAGCCCCAGCATTTT. It is translated as CASSSDRAEPQHF. Supplemented by reference TRBV5-4 and TRBJ1-5, the full variable domain reads ETGVTQSPTHLIKTRGQQVTLRCSSQSGHNTVSWYQQALGQGPQFIFQYYREEENGRGNFPPRFSGLQFPNYSSELNVNALELDDSALYLCASSSDRAEPQHFGDGTRLSIL.

The CDR3 reads CASSGSSRGRVNTGELFF. CDR3 coding DNA: TGTGCCAGCAGCGGGAGCTCCAGAGGGCGGGTCAACACCGGGGAGCTGTTTTTT. This chain links TRBV9 with TRBJ2-2; tentative D call: TRBD2 (5 bases). V gave up 3 bases and J gave up 2 bases, with 20 bases separating them. Germline CDR1 and CDR2: SGDLS and YYNGEE. The length of the CDR3 is 18 residues.

This sequence joins TRBV15 and TRBJ1-5; 7 bases are shared with TRBD1. With 1 base clipped from V and 6 bases from J, the junction kept 6 bases outside the gene matches. The CDR3 consists of 15 residues. The germline V gene encodes CDR1 LNHNV and CDR2 YYDKDF (reference sequence). CDR3 region: CATSRGVRGGQPQHF. CDR3 coding DNA: TGTGCCACCAGCAGAGGTGTCAGGGGGGGTCAGCCCCAGCATTTT.

The chain links TRBV18 to TRBJ1-6; 10 bases agree with TRBD1. The CDR3 spans 14 residues. Germline loops: CDR1 KGHSH, CDR2 LQKENI. J lost 7 bases, V lost 6 bases, and 3 bases had no gene match. DNA for the CDR3: TGTGCCAGCTCCCCGGGACAGGGGAATTCACCCCTCCACTTT. Protein sequence: CASSPGQGNSPLHF.

This clone was detected only once. The chain is built from TRBV10-1 and TRBJ2-7; tentatively, D is TRBD2 (7 bases). Trimming shortened V by 4 bases and J by 0 bases, and 16 bases separated the two germline ends. This CDR3 region has 16 residues. CDR1 WNHNN and CDR2 SYGVQD come from the germline V gene (reference sequence). Written as DNA, the CDR3 is TGCGCCAGCAGTGGGGGGGGCGGCTCAAGCTCCTACGAGCAGTACTTC. Encoded protein: CASSGGGGSSSYEQYF.

Only one count was recorded for this clone. The V call is TRBV4-1, the J call TRBJ2-5; 11 bases are shared with TRBD2. CDR1 is MGHRA and CDR2 is YSYEKL in the germline V gene. Germline trimming cut 4 bases from V and 3 bases from J; bases unmatched to any gene: 4. This CDR3 is built from 15 residues. The CDR3 coding sequence is TGCGCCAGCAGCCTAGGGACTAGCGGAGAAGAGACCCAGTACTTC. Residues: CASSLGTSGEETQYF.

The V call is TRBV5-1, the J call TRBJ1-2; the D gene is possibly TRBD1 (5 bases). CDR1 is SGHRS and CDR2 is YFSETQ in the germline V gene. The CDR3 has 12 residues. Trimming cost V 1 base and J 4 bases, with 5 bases left between them. In nucleotides, the CDR3 is TGCGCCAGCAGCTTGCAGGGCTATGGCTACACCTTC. Translating it yields CASSLQGYGYTF.

V and J are TRBV28 and TRBJ2-7; tentatively, D is TRBD1 or TRBD2 (5 bases each). Trimming left V 5 bases short and J 2 bases short, with 16 bases between. The CDR3 is 15 residues long. Germline V CDR1 and CDR2: MDHEN, SYDVKM. In DNA form, the CDR3 reads TGTGCCAGCAGTACGTCCGGGACGGAAGCCTACGAGCAGTACGTC. As protein: CASSTSGTEAYEQYV.

The V call is TRBV4-3, the J call TRBJ1-2, with TRBD1 identical over 7 bases. The CDR3 extends over 13 amino acids. V gave up 4 bases and J gave up 3 bases; unmatched junction bases: 2. CDR1 is LGHNA and CDR2 is YSLEER in the germline V gene. CDR3 amino acids: CASSPGQDYGYTF. The CDR3 DNA follows: TGCGCCAGCAGCCCAGGACAGGACTATGGCTACACCTTC.

This chain links TRBV11-2 with TRBJ1-1; weak D call: TRBD1 (5 bases). CDR1 is SGHAT and CDR2 is FQNNGV in the germline V gene. V was cut by 0 bases and J by 4 bases, with 12 bases left in between. This CDR3 has 15 amino acids. For the CDR3, the DNA is TGTGCCAGCAGCTTAGACCCAGGAAGGGGCACTGAAGCTTTCTTT. It is translated as CASSLDPGRGTEAFF.

As regards this clone: At one end, the junction sequence differs from germline, possibly due to a read error. The rearrangement joins TRBV7-6 to TRBJ2-2; 11 positions match TRBD2. The CDR3 covers 15 residues. CDR1 is SGHVS and CDR2 is FNYEAQ in the germline V gene. The CDR3 loop is CASSLAGGQTGELFF. In nucleotides, the CDR3 is TGTGCCAGCAGTTTAGCGGGGGGGCAGACCGGGGAGCTGTTTTTT.

The chain joins TRBV11-2 to TRBJ2-7, with 10 nucleotides matching TRBD2. This CDR3 is 13 amino acids long. Germline V gene data show CDR1 as SGHAT and CDR2 as FQNNGV. The CDR3 loop is CASSLLLAGAVLV. CDR3 bases: TGTGCCAGCAGCTTATTGCTAGCGGGAGCGGTCCTCGTC.

This chain links TRBV15 with TRBJ1-3, with 8 bases matching TRBD1. This CDR3 spans 17 amino acids. The germline V gene encodes CDR1 LNHNV and CDR2 YYDKDF (reference sequence). V dropped 0 bases and J dropped 0; count of bases not matched to a gene: 4. The CDR3 sequence is CATSRDRGRYSGNTIYF. DNA for the CDR3: TGTGCCACCAGCAGAGACAGGGGGCGATACTCTGGAAACACCATATATTTT.

The chain links TRBV27 to TRBJ1-2; D is possibly TRBD1 (5 bases). The V gene lost 2 bases and the J gene lost 2 bases, with 6 bases spanning the gap. Germline lookup yields CDR1 MNHEY and CDR2 SMNVEV (reference sequence). This CDR3 region has 13 residues. This CDR3 is CASSLAGNYGYTF. CDR3 bases: TGTGCCAGCAGTTTAGCAGGGAACTATGGCTACACCTTC.

The sample holds one count of this clone. This chain joins TRBV5-5 and TRBJ1-5; 7 bases match TRBD1. CDR3 length: 15 residues. The trim removed 2 bases at V and 2 bases at J, leaving 4 bases unmatched. CDR1 and CDR2 from the germline V gene are SGHKS and YYEKEE (reference sequence). In nucleotides, the CDR3 is TGTGCCAGCAGCTTCAGACAGGGTGGCAATCAGCCCCAGCATTTT. Its translation is CASSFRQGGNQPQHF.

This chain connects TRBV2 to TRBJ1-4, with TRBD1 as a possible D gene (6 bases). CDR3 size: 16 residues. V was cut by 0 bases and J by 1 base, with 9 bases left in between. Germline-derived CDR1 and CDR2 are SNHLY and FYNNEI. The CDR3 reads CASSEARGLTNEKLFF. The CDR3 nucleotides read TGTGCCAGCAGTGAAGCTAGGGGGTTAACTAATGAAAAACTGTTTTTT. Filled out from reference TRBV2 and TRBJ1-4, the complete variable domain reads EPEVTQTPSHQVTQMGQEVILRCVPISNHLYFYWYRQILGQKVEFLVSFYNNEISEKSEIFDDQFSVERPDGSNFTLKIRSTKLEDSAMYFCASSEARGLTNEKLFFGSGTQLSVL.

The gene calls are TRBV28 and TRBJ1-2; D is undetermined. The V end was cut by 5 bases, the J end by 0 bases, with 13 bases between. This CDR3 region has 15 residues. Germline lookup yields CDR1 MDHEN and CDR2 SYDVKM. The CDR3 DNA follows: TGTGCCAGCAGTCTCGCCACGGAAGCTAACTATGGCTACACCTTC. Protein: CASSLATEANYGYTF.

This clone showed up just once. The rearrangement uses TRBV5-1 and TRBJ2-7; weak D call: TRBD1 (6 bases). Germline V gene sequence: CDR1 SGHRS, CDR2 YFSETQ. CDR3 length: 16 residues. The ends were cut back, 4 bases at V and 0 bases at J, with 17 bases in the middle. In nucleotides, the CDR3 is TGCGCCAGCAGCGTACGGACAGTCTCAAGCTCCTACGAGCAGTACTTC. Protein: CASSVRTVSSSYEQYF.

V and J are TRBV5-5 and TRBJ2-5, with 8 bases identical to TRBD1. CDR3 length: 14 amino acids. Germline V gene lookup returns CDR1 SGHKS and CDR2 YYEKEE (reference sequence). V shed 4 bases, J shed 7 bases, and the junction held 9 bases outside the gene matches. The CDR3 sequence: CASSIRQGARTQYF. The CDR3 DNA is TGTGCCAGCAGCATACGCCAGGGGGCGAGGACCCAGTACTTC.